Following are 3 T cell receptor beta chains from one sample sequenced in a study of cytotoxic CD8 clonotypes in ibrutinib-treated CLL. Generated by immunoSEQ multiplex PCR, the TCRdb table keeps only in-frame clones and is missing some. The sample contains about 200,000 clones, 70% of which appear only once. Sequencing was performed on PBMCs, taken after 12 months of ibrutinib treatment. Receptor source: a human donor with chronic lymphocytic leukemia.

The chain couples TRBV7-2 to TRBJ1-2; D is unresolved. The CDR3 sequence is 14 residues long. V lost 3 bases and J lost 2, with 10 bases in between. Germline V gene sequence: CDR1 SGHTA, CDR2 FQGNSA. The CDR3 loop reads CASSFPAKNYGYTF. CDR3 nucleotides: TGTGCCAGCAGCTTCCCCGCTAAGAACTATGGCTACACCTTC.

This chain links TRBV28 with TRBJ2-5; D call uncertain. Trimming removed 3 bases from V and 0 bases from J, with 5 bases in between. Germline V lookup: CDR1 MDHEN, CDR2 SYDVKM. This CDR3 comprises 13 residues. The CDR3 sequence is CASSFLNQETQYF. CDR3 DNA sequence: TGTGCCAGCAGTTTTCTGAACCAAGAGACCCAGTACTTC.

This chain connects TRBV18 to TRBJ2-3, with 7 bases matching TRBD2. Germline CDR1 KGHSH, CDR2 LQKENI. Trimming removed 1 base from V and 4 bases from J; junction bases left unmatched: 5. This CDR3 contains 15 residues. The CDR3: CASSPRGGGPDTQYF. As DNA, the CDR3 is TGTGCCAGCTCACCACGGGGCGGGGGACCAGATACGCAGTATTTT. Complete variable domain (other parts from reference TRBV18 and TRBJ2-3): NAGVMQNPRHLVRRRGQEARLRCSPMKGHSHVYWYRQLPEEGLKFMVYLQKENIIDESGMPKERFSAEFPKEGPSILRIQQVVRGDSAAYFCASSPRGGGPDTQYFGPGTRLTVL.